Sequencing of this T cell receptor (beta chain) was carried out in a study of regulatory T cells in long-lasting Graves disease. The overall study: Newly diagnosed Graves' patients took antithyroid drugs under 3 months.

This clonotype was seen at least ten times. This sample's time point: newly diagnosed GD, antithyroid drugs for less than 3 months. After RNA was extracted from PBMCs, the TCR library was made from it. Construction of TCR beta libraries relied on iRepertoire HTBI primers and on Arm-PCR targeting CDR3 regions. Original processing notes: In the combined samples, 62 TRBV and approximately 15 TRBJ segments were identified. TCRdb re-called the multiplex PCR reads with MiXCR, one entry per CDR3 protein. The V and J calls were determined by TCRdb, not by the authors. Seen here are 380,000 or so distinct CDR3 sequences, around 15% observed once, and the top ten hold roughly a fifth. These same data were also listed under a study on T cells in Graves' hyperthyroidism and ophthalmopathy. That paper adds: Among the patients, aged 18 to 65, hyperthyroidism was newly diagnosed and had lasted under 2 months. Researchers ran a first-round RT-PCR on the TCR CDR3 using the HTBI primer set.

The receptor was isolated from a woman younger than 30 with Graves disease. The sample here was peripheral blood mononuclear cells (PBMCs), taken at new diagnosis, from a patient treated with antithyroid drugs.

Here the CDR3 reads CASSPEVATGELFF. Written as DNA, the CDR3 is TGTGCCAGCAGCCCCGAGGTAGCCACCGGGGAGCTGTTTTTT. The V call is TRBV11-2, the J call TRBJ2-2; D gene unclear. The V gene's germline CDR1 is SGHAT and CDR2 FQNNGV. Trimming shortened V by 5 bases and J by 4 bases, and 11 bases separated the two germline ends. The CDR3 loop spans 14 amino acids.